This T cell receptor beta chain was found in a study of response to subunit inactivated influenza vaccine (dated by TCRdb to the late 2010s). For context, the study as a whole: The study used deep quantitative T cell receptor repertoire profiling to track responses to a trivalent subunit inactivated influenza vaccine. Broad study findings and their caveats: The authors suggested that each seasonal influenza vaccination may recruit only a limited number of new T cells.

Libraries were made using RT-PCR. Sequencing was performed on an Illumina HiSeq 2500. The public reads were reanalyzed by TCRdb: fastp trimming at Q25, MiXCR alignment, in-frame beta chains only. Every distinct CDR3 protein forms one entry, paired with its most common genes and DNA. The sample profile shows about 540,000 distinct CDR3 sequences; approximately 20% of them were found once. Around 2.8% of the sample goes to the ten largest clones. The CDR3 numbers 15 residues from cysteine through phenylalanine. The only DNA kept is the CDR3, 45 bases in frame from the first base. The germline V gene (reference sequence) gives CDR1 as SEHNR and CDR2 as FQNEAQ. V lost 5 bases and J lost 0 bases; the stretch between them is 12 bases long. With respect to this clonotype: Its recognized antigen is unknown. Base qualities are not provided; no much larger clone lies one nucleotide away.

The data were also submitted as part of a second study, on T cells expressing NK-cell markers. The second study also describes: The TCR beta cDNA libraries were made using 5'RACE template switching, a step that added both a universal primer site and unique molecular identifiers. Three sorted T-cell subsets (CD3+CD56+NKG2C+, CD3+CD56+NKG2C- and CD3+CD56-NKG2C+) from 7 to 9 donors had their TCR beta-chain repertoires profiled. Among the eight sequenced donors, only one was HCMV-seronegative, while the other seven were HCMV-seropositive. To restrict sorting to alphabetaTCR-expressing T cells, an anti-gammadeltaTCR antibody was added in several experiments. For roughly six donors, the dominant CD3+CD56+NKG2C+ clonotypes were among the top 10 CD8+ clonotypes and accounted for about 1.0-8% of CD8+ T cells. Those dominant clonotypes were again the most abundant among CD3+CD56-NKG2C+ cells in a few donors, at about 25-65%. Whether the expanded NKG2C-expressing T cell clones were specific for HCMV antigens was left unclear. The eight sequenced donors were randomly selected healthy volunteers, three men and five women. HCMV-specific IgG was detected in serum with a commercial ELISA kit to determine HCMV serostatus. Ficoll density gradient centrifugation was used to isolate peripheral blood mononuclear cells from blood. Magnetic immunoseparation with Miltenyi isolation kits was used to isolate CD4+ and CD8+ T cells from PBMC. cDNA synthesis was primed from the TCR beta constant segment, followed by two successive PCR amplification steps. Sequencing of the libraries produced 2 x 150 bp reads on Illumina HiSeq 2000/2500, MiSeq or NextSeq. Reads were demultiplexed and grouped by UMI with MIGEC, and clonotypes were assembled and quantified with MiTCR. To remove erroneous sequences, TCR cDNA sequences were retained only when supported by two or more reads. The tcR package was used for downstream repertoire analysis, and clonotypes were matched between fractions using CDR3 nucleotide sequence together with V segment. Antigen specificity was annotated against VDJdb with VDJmatch, allowing one amino acid substitution in CDR3.

The TCR sequence derives from a man in his forties or fifties who received an inactivated influenza vaccine. Donor details come from another sample of the same person, matched by shared clones. The source was CD4+ T cells sorted from PBMCs, collected 11 to 12 days after vaccination. The chain couples TRBV7-9 to TRBJ2-3; TRBD1 is possibly the D segment (6 matching bases). The CDR3 has the sequence CASSDDRFSTDTQYF. In nucleotide form, the sequence is TGTGCCAGCAGCGACGACAGGTTTAGCACAGATACGCAGTATTTT.